The clone carrying this T cell receptor beta chain was recorded many times. These data come from a study of response to subunit inactivated influenza vaccine. V lost 5 bases and J lost 5; bases outside the gene matches: 7. Germline loops: CDR1 MNHNS, CDR2 SASEGT. The CDR3 contains 15 residues. TCRdb analysed the RT-PCR reads with MiXCR anew, one entry per CDR3 protein. The table lists about 520,000 distinct CDR3 sequences, about 25% of them singletons. This TCR derives from a man aged 50 to 60 who received an inactivated influenza vaccine. The specimen was CD4+ T cells sorted from PBMCs, collected around 5 days after vaccination. The chain recombines TRBV6-1 with TRBJ2-5; TRBD2 agrees at 11 bases. The CDR3 protein is CASSPLGTSGETQYF. CDR3 bases: TGTGCCAGCAGTCCTCTCGGGACTAGCGGCGAGACCCAGTACTTC.